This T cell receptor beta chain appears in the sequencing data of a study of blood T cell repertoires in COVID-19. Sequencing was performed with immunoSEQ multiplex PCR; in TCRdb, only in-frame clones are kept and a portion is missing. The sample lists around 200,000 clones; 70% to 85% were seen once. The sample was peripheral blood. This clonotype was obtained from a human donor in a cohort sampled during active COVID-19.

CDR3 coding DNA: TGTGCCAGCAGTAGCGGGGGCTACACCTTC. It encodes CASSSGGYTF. V gene TRBV6-6 combines with J gene TRBJ1-2; D remains ambiguous. CDR3 length: 10 residues. The V gene's germline CDR1 is MNHNY and CDR2 SVGAGI (reference sequence). V was cut by 5 bases and J by 8 bases, with 6 bases left in between.